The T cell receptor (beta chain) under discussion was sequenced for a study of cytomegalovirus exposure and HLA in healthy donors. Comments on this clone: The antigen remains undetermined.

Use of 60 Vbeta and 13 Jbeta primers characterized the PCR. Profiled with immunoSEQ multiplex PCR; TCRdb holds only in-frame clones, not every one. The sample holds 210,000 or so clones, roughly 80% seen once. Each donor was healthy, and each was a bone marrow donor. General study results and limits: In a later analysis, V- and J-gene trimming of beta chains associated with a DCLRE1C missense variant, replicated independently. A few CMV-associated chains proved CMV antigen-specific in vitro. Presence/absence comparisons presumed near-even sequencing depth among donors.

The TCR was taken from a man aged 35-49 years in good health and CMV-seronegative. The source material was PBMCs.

The CDR3 spells CASSLVGRTARDYGYTF. CDR3 nucleotides: TGTGCCAGCAGCTTGGTAGGTAGGACAGCCCGCGACTATGGCTACACCTTC. The V and J genes are TRBV5-4 and TRBJ1-2; tentatively, D is TRBD1 (6 bases). V lost 0 bases and J 3 bases, leaving 18 bases between the germline ends. CDR3 length equals 17 residues. CDR1 and CDR2 (germline): SGHNT, YYREEE (reference sequence).